The clone carrying this T cell receptor (beta chain) came up once. V was pared by 2 bases and J by 7 bases, with 9 bases of the junction left unmatched. This CDR3 comprises 17 residues. Germline CDR1 and CDR2: MNHNS and SASEGT. Authors' methods: From reference gene primer amplification, estimates of nucleated cell counts were derived. TCRdb keeps only in-frame clones here, not all; method: immunoSEQ multiplex PCR. V and J calls and clone size are those listed in that table; D and trimming were worked out from the DNA. Of 250,000 to 350,000 clones listed, 70% to 90% are singletons. These data belong to a study of blood T cell repertoires in COVID-19. The overall study: The samples span acute and convalescent COVID-19 from the United States, Italy and Spain.

The chain has TRBV6-1 and TRBJ2-2; 11 bases agree with TRBD1. Sequenced sample: peripheral blood. The sequence was collected from a woman between 45 and 60 years old who had recovered from COVID-19. Here the CDR3 DNA reads TGTGCCAGCAGTGAACGGGACAGGGGGGTTTCGTACGGGGAGCTGTTTTTT. It encodes CASSERDRGVSYGELFF.